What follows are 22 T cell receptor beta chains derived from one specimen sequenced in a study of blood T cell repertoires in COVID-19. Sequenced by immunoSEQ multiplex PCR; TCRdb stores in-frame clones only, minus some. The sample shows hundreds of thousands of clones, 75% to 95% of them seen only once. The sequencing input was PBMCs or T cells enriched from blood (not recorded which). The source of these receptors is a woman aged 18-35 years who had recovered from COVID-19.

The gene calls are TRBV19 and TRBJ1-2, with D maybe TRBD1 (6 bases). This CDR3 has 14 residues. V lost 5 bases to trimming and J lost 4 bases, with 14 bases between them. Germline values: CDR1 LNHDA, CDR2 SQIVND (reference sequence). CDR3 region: CASSSLTGSYGYTF. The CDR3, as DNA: TGTGCCAGTAGTTCCCTAACAGGGAGCTATGGCTACACCTTC.

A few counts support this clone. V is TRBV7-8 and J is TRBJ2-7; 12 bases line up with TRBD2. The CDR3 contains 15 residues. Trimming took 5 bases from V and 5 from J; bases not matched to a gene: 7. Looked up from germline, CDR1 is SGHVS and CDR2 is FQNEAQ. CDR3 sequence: CASSNLAGGPDEQYF. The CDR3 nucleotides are TGTGCCAGCAGCAACCTAGCGGGAGGGCCCGACGAGCAGTACTTC.

CDR3 region: CASSPTWTGMQFF. DNA of the CDR3: TGTGCCAGCAGCCCGACTTGGACAGGGATGCAGTTCTTC. This chain uses TRBV14 with TRBJ2-1, with 8 bases matching TRBD1. Germline CDR1 is SGHDN and CDR2 is FVKESK. Trimming cost V 4 bases and J 12 bases; bases outside gene matches: 8. The CDR3 contains 13 residues.

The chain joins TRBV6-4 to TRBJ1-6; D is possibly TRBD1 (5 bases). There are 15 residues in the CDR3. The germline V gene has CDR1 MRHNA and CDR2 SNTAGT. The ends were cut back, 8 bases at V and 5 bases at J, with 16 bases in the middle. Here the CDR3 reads CASVSGGMNNSPLHF. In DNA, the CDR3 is TGTGCCAGCGTTTCGGGGGGTATGAATAATTCACCCCTCCACTTT.

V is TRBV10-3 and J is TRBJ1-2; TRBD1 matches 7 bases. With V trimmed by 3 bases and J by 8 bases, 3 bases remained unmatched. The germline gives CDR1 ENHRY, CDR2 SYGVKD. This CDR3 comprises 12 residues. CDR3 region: CAISEDRDGYTF. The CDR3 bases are TGTGCCATCAGTGAAGACAGGGACGGCTACACCTTC.

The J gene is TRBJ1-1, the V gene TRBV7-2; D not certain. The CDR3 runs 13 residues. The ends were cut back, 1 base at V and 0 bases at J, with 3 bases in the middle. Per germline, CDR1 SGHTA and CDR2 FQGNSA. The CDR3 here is CASSLDMNTEAFF. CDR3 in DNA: TGTGCCAGCAGCTTAGACATGAACACTGAAGCTTTCTTT.

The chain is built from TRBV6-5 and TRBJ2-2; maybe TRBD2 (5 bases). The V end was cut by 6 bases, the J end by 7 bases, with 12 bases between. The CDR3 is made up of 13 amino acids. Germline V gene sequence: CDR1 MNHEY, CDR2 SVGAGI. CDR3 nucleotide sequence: TGTGCCAGCAGGTCGAGCGGTCGCGGGGAGCTGTTTTTT. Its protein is CASRSSGRGELFF.

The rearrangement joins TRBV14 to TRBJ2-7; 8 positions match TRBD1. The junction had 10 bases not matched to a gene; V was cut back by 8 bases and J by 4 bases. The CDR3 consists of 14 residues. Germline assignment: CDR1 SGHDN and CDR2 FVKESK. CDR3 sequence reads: CASGIGTGTYEQYF. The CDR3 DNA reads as TGTGCCAGCGGTATCGGGACAGGAACATACGAGCAGTACTTC.

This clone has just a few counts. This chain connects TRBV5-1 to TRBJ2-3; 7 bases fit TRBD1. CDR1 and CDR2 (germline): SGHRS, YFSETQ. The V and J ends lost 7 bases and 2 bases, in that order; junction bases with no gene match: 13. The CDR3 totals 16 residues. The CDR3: CASRLGAGGITDTQYF. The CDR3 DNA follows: TGCGCCAGCCGGCTTGGTGCAGGGGGAATCACAGATACGCAGTATTTT.

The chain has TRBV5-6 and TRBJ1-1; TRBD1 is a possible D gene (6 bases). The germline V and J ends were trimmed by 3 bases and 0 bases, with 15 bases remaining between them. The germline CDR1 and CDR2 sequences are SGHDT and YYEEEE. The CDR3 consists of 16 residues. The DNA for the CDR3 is TGTGCCAGCAGCTGGGTTACAGGGCCCATGAACACTGAAGCTTTCTTT. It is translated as CASSWVTGPMNTEAFF.

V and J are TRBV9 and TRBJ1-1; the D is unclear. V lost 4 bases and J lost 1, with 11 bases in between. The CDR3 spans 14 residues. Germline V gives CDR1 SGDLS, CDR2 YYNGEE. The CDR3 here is CASSSNFKNTEAFF. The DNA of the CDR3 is TGTGCCAGCAGCTCAAATTTCAAGAACACTGAAGCTTTCTTT.

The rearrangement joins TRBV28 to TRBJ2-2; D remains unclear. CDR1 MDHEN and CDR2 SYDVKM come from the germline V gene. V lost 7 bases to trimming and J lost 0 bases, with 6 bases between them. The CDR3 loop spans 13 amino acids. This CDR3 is CASKEPNTGELFF. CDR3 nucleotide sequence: TGTGCCAGCAAGGAGCCGAACACCGGGGAGCTGTTTTTT.

The CDR3 DNA is TGTGCCAGCTGGGCCGTCAGTAATGAAAAACTGTTTTTT. Translation: CASWAVSNEKLFF. V is TRBV18 and J is TRBJ1-4; D is unclear. Germline lookup yields CDR1 KGHSH and CDR2 LQKENI. Trimming took off 7 bases at V and 4 bases at J, with 10 bases between the two ends. The CDR3 has 13 amino acids.

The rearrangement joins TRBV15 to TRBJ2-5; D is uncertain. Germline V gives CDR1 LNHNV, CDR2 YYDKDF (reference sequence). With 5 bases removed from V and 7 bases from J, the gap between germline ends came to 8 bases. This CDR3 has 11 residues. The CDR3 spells CATSADGTQYF. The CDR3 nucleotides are TGTGCCACCAGCGCGGATGGGACCCAGTACTTC.

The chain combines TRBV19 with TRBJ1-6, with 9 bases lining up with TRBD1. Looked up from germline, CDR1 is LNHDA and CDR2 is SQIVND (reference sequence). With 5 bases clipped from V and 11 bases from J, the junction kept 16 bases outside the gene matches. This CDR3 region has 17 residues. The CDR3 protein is CASSPRGLQGARAPLHF. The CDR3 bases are TGTGCCAGTAGTCCCCGCGGCCTACAGGGGGCGAGGGCACCCCTCCACTTT.

The DNA for the CDR3 is TGTGCCATCAGTGTCGGGGTCTCGAGAAACACCATATATTTT. This codes for CAISVGVSRNTIYF. The chain has TRBV10-3 and TRBJ1-3; no clear D gene. The CDR3 spans 14 residues. The V and J ends lost 4 bases and 5 bases respectively, with 12 bases between them. Germline V gene data show CDR1 as ENHRY and CDR2 as SYGVKD.

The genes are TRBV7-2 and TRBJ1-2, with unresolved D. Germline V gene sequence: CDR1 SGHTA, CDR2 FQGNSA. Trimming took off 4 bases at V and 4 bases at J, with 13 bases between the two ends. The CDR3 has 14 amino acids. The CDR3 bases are TGTGCCAGCAGCTATACCCGGGAGGGCTATGGCTACACCTTC. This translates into CASSYTREGYGYTF.

CDR3 sequence: CASSEVRSNEKLFF. CDR3 coding DNA: TGTGCCAGCAGTGAAGTTCGCAGTAATGAAAAACTGTTTTTT. This chain links TRBV2 with TRBJ1-4; D is uncertain. Per the germline V gene, CDR1 is SNHLY and CDR2 is FYNNEI. V was clipped by 1 base and J by 4 bases, with 7 bases between them. This CDR3 has 14 residues.

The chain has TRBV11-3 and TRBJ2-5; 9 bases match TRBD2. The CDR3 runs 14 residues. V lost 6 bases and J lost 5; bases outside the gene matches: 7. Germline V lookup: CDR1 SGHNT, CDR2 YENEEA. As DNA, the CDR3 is TGTGCCAGCAGTCGTAGCGGGGGAAGGGAGACCCAGTACTTC. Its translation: CASSRSGGRETQYF.

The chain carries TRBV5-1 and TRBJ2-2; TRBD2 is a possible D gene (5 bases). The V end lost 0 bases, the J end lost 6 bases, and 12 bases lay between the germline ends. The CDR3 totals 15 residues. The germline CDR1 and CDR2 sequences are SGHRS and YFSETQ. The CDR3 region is CASSLGGSIAGELFF. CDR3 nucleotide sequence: TGCGCCAGCAGCTTGGGTGGGAGTATCGCCGGGGAGCTGTTTTTT.

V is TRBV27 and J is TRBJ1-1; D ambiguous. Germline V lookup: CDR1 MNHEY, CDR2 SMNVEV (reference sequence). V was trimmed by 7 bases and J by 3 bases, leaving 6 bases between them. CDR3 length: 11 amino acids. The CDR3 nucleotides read TGTGCCAGCATTCGGTACACTGAAGCTTTCTTT. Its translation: CASIRYTEAFF.

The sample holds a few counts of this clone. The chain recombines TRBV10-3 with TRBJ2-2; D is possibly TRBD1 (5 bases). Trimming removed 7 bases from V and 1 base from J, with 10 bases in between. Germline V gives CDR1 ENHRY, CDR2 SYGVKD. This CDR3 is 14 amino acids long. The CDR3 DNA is TGTGCCATCAATGGGCAGGGGAACACCGGGGAGCTGTTTTTT. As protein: CAINGQGNTGELFF.